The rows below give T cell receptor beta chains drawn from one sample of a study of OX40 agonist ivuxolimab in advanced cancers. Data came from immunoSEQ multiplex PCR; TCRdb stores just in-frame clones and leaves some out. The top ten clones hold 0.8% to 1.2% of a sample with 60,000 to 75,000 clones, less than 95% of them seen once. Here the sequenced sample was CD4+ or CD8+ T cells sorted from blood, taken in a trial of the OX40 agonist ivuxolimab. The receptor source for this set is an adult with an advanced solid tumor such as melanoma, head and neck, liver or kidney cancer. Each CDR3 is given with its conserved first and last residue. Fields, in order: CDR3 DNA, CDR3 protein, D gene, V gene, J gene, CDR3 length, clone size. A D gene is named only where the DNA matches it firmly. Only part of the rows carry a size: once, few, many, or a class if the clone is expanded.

CDR3 DNA: TGTGCCAGCAGCACCTCTAGCGGTGTCTTCTACGAGCAGTACTTC
CDR3 protein: CASSTSSGVFYEQYF
D gene: TRBD2
V gene: TRBV11-3
J gene: TRBJ2-7
CDR3 length: 15
clone size: .

CDR3 DNA: TGTGCCAGCAGCCCACGCCCCGGGGGTGACTACGAGCAGTACTTC
CDR3 protein: CASSPRPGGDYEQYF
D gene: .
V gene: TRBV11-2
J gene: TRBJ2-7
CDR3 length: 15
clone size: .

CDR3 DNA: TGTGCCAGCTCTCTAAACGTGGGGGCACAAAGCAATCAGCCCCAGCATTTT
CDR3 protein: CASSLNVGAQSNQPQHF
D gene: .
V gene: TRBV18
J gene: TRBJ1-5
CDR3 length: 17
clone size: .

CDR3 DNA: TGTGCCAGCAGCGTCCTGGGTAGCGGGGCGTACCAAGAGACCCAGTACTTC
CDR3 protein: CASSVLGSGAYQETQYF
D gene: TRBD2
V gene: TRBV9
J gene: TRBJ2-5
CDR3 length: 17
clone size: .

CDR3 DNA: TGTGCCAGCAGCTTCGGGGGGCTCGATACGCAGTATTTT
CDR3 protein: CASSFGGLDTQYF
D gene: .
V gene: TRBV7-8
J gene: TRBJ2-3
CDR3 length: 13
clone size: .

CDR3 DNA: TGTGCCAGCAGCTTAGTGGGTTACGAGCAGTACTTC
CDR3 protein: CASSLVGYEQYF
D gene: .
V gene: TRBV11-2
J gene: TRBJ2-7
CDR3 length: 12
clone size: .

CDR3 DNA: TGTGCCAGTAGTATAGCCCCTGCCCCTCCGGGCGCTGAAGCTTTCTTT
CDR3 protein: CASSIAPAPPGAEAFF
D gene: .
V gene: TRBV19
J gene: TRBJ1-1
CDR3 length: 16
clone size: .

CDR3 DNA: TGTGCCAGCAGATGGGACAGGGGTTCTTACGAGCAGTACTTC
CDR3 protein: CASRWDRGSYEQYF
D gene: TRBD1
V gene: TRBV5-4
J gene: TRBJ2-7
CDR3 length: 14
clone size: .

CDR3 DNA: TGTGCCAGCAGGTCTAACACTGAAGCTTTCTTT
CDR3 protein: CASRSNTEAFF
D gene: .
V gene: TRBV6-1
J gene: TRBJ1-1
CDR3 length: 11
clone size: .

CDR3 DNA: TGTGCCAGCAGTGGGGACAGGGGTGGTAACACATATAATTCACCCCTCCACTTT
CDR3 protein: CASSGDRGGNTYNSPLHF
D gene: TRBD1
V gene: TRBV2
J gene: TRBJ1-6
CDR3 length: 18
clone size: once

CDR3 DNA: TGTGCCAGCAGCGTGACAGGGGACGACAATCAGCCCCAGCATTTT
CDR3 protein: CASSVTGDDNQPQHF
D gene: TRBD1
V gene: TRBV9
J gene: TRBJ1-5
CDR3 length: 15
clone size: once

CDR3 DNA: TGTGCCAGCAGCGCCCGACAGGGGGGCACTGAAGCTTTCTTT
CDR3 protein: CASSARQGGTEAFF
D gene: TRBD1
V gene: TRBV9
J gene: TRBJ1-1
CDR3 length: 14
clone size: few

CDR3 DNA: TGCGCCAGCAGCTTGGATTATCAGGGTCAAGCTTTCTTT
CDR3 protein: CASSLDYQGQAFF
D gene: .
V gene: TRBV5-1
J gene: TRBJ1-1
CDR3 length: 13
clone size: .

CDR3 DNA: TGTGCCAGCAGCTTTAACCAGCGGGGGGGACAAGAGACCCAGTACTTC
CDR3 protein: CASSFNQRGGQETQYF
D gene: TRBD2
V gene: TRBV5-6
J gene: TRBJ2-5
CDR3 length: 16
clone size: .

CDR3 DNA: TGTGCCATCAGTGATCCAAACTTCTCTGGAAACACCATATATTTT
CDR3 protein: CAISDPNFSGNTIYF
D gene: .
V gene: TRBV10-3
J gene: TRBJ1-3
CDR3 length: 15
clone size: once

CDR3 DNA: TGTGCCAGCTTACGCCTCAACAGGGGAACCTATGGCTACACCTTC
CDR3 protein: CASLRLNRGTYGYTF
D gene: TRBD1
V gene: TRBV6-6
J gene: TRBJ1-2
CDR3 length: 15
clone size: once

CDR3 DNA: TGTGCCAGCGGAGGAATTGTGGGCGAGCAGTACTTC
CDR3 protein: CASGGIVGEQYF
D gene: .
V gene: TRBV28
J gene: TRBJ2-7
CDR3 length: 12
clone size: .

CDR3 DNA: TGTGCCATCAGCCCTACCGGGACAGCGAACACTGAAGCTTTCTTT
CDR3 protein: CAISPTGTANTEAFF
D gene: TRBD1
V gene: TRBV10-3
J gene: TRBJ1-1
CDR3 length: 15
clone size: .

CDR3 DNA: TGTGCCAGCAGCCCCGGGACTCCCGGAAAAGATACGCAGTATTTT
CDR3 protein: CASSPGTPGKDTQYF
D gene: .
V gene: TRBV28
J gene: TRBJ2-3
CDR3 length: 15
clone size: once

CDR3 DNA: TGTGCCAGCCAGGGAGACATGAACACTGAAGCTTTCTTT
CDR3 protein: CASQGDMNTEAFF
D gene: .
V gene: TRBV2
J gene: TRBJ1-1
CDR3 length: 13
clone size: .

CDR3 DNA: TGTGCCAGCAGTTATGGGTTCGATGAGCAGTTCTTC
CDR3 protein: CASSYGFDEQFF
D gene: .
V gene: TRBV6-6
J gene: TRBJ2-1
CDR3 length: 12
clone size: .

CDR3 DNA: TGTGCCAGCAGCCGCAGACTAGCGGGAGAGCCAGATACGCAGTATTTT
CDR3 protein: CASSRRLAGEPDTQYF
D gene: TRBD2
V gene: TRBV7-9
J gene: TRBJ2-3
CDR3 length: 16
clone size: .

CDR3 DNA: TGTGCCAGCTCACCTCCCTCACAGGGGGGGGGAGAGACCCAGTACTTC
CDR3 protein: CASSPPSQGGGETQYF
D gene: .
V gene: TRBV18
J gene: TRBJ2-5
CDR3 length: 16
clone size: .

CDR3 DNA: TGTGCCAGCAGCGTAGCCTCGGGCTTTAATGAAAAACTGTTTTTT
CDR3 protein: CASSVASGFNEKLFF
D gene: .
V gene: TRBV9
J gene: TRBJ1-4
CDR3 length: 15
clone size: .

CDR3 DNA: TGTGCCAGCAGTGAAACCAGCAGTCGCACTGAAGCTTTCTTT
CDR3 protein: CASSETSSRTEAFF
D gene: .
V gene: TRBV2
J gene: TRBJ1-1
CDR3 length: 14
clone size: .

CDR3 DNA: TGCGCCAGCAGCGCCGGGGGAGGTAGGGGAGCGGGGAGAGGAACGCAGTATTTT
CDR3 protein: CASSAGGGRGAGRGTQYF
D gene: TRBD2
V gene: TRBV5-1
J gene: TRBJ2-3
CDR3 length: 18
clone size: .

CDR3 DNA: TGTGCCAGCAGCGGGATTGTCACCGGGGAGCAGTACTTC
CDR3 protein: CASSGIVTGEQYF
D gene: .
V gene: TRBV5-5
J gene: TRBJ2-7
CDR3 length: 13
clone size: .

CDR3 DNA: TGTGCCAGCAGCTTATCCCACACTAGCAGATCCTACAATGAGCAGTTCTTC
CDR3 protein: CASSLSHTSRSYNEQFF
D gene: .
V gene: TRBV7-9
J gene: TRBJ2-1
CDR3 length: 17
clone size: .

CDR3 DNA: TGTGCCAGCAGCTTAGGTGGGGCGCGAGGCATTCAGTACTTC
CDR3 protein: CASSLGGARGIQYF
D gene: .
V gene: TRBV11-2
J gene: TRBJ2-4
CDR3 length: 14
clone size: .

CDR3 DNA: TGTGCCAGCACCGGACAGGTCAGCACAGATACGCAGTATTTT
CDR3 protein: CASTGQVSTDTQYF
D gene: TRBD1
V gene: TRBV5-5
J gene: TRBJ2-3
CDR3 length: 14
clone size: .

CDR3 DNA: TGTGCCAGCAGAGAGGGCCTAGCGGACGGGACCGGGGAGCTGTTTTTT
CDR3 protein: CASREGLADGTGELFF
D gene: TRBD2
V gene: TRBV2
J gene: TRBJ2-2
CDR3 length: 16
clone size: .

CDR3 DNA: TGCGCCAGCAGTGAGTCGGGGTCGGTGGGGAATGAGCAGTTCTTC
CDR3 protein: CASSESGSVGNEQFF
D gene: .
V gene: TRBV10-1
J gene: TRBJ2-1
CDR3 length: 15
clone size: .

CDR3 DNA: TGTGCCAGCAGCCCGTCGACTAGCGGGAGGACTCGACAAGAGACCCAGTACTTC
CDR3 protein: CASSPSTSGRTRQETQYF
D gene: TRBD2
V gene: TRBV11-2
J gene: TRBJ2-5
CDR3 length: 18
clone size: .

CDR3 DNA: TGTGCCAGCAGCGTAGGGGAGGGTGAGCAGTTCTTC
CDR3 protein: CASSVGEGEQFF
D gene: TRBD2
V gene: TRBV9
J gene: TRBJ2-1
CDR3 length: 12
clone size: .

CDR3 DNA: TGCGCCAGCAGCCTGTCCGGGACAGGGGGCGGCTACACCTTC
CDR3 protein: CASSLSGTGGGYTF
D gene: TRBD1
V gene: TRBV5-1
J gene: TRBJ1-2
CDR3 length: 14
clone size: .

CDR3 DNA: TGTGCCAGCAGCTTTCCTGATGGGGCAGCTAACTATGGCTACACCTTC
CDR3 protein: CASSFPDGAANYGYTF
D gene: .
V gene: TRBV5-5
J gene: TRBJ1-2
CDR3 length: 16
clone size: .

CDR3 DNA: TGTGCCAGCAGCTTATGGACGGCGGACTTTTCAGAGCAGTACTTC
CDR3 protein: CASSLWTADFSEQYF
D gene: .
V gene: TRBV7-8
J gene: TRBJ2-7
CDR3 length: 15
clone size: .

CDR3 DNA: TGCGCCAGCAGTCCTGGAGTCGGGGGCACAGATACGCAGTATTTT
CDR3 protein: CASSPGVGGTDTQYF
D gene: .
V gene: TRBV5-1
J gene: TRBJ2-3
CDR3 length: 15
clone size: .

CDR3 DNA: TGCGCCAGCAGCTTGGGACAGGGCGCGAACACCGGGGAGCTGTTTTTT
CDR3 protein: CASSLGQGANTGELFF
D gene: TRBD1
V gene: TRBV5-1
J gene: TRBJ2-2
CDR3 length: 16
clone size: .

CDR3 DNA: TGTGCCAGCAGCCCAGATGGGACAGGAGGCGGCTACACCTTC
CDR3 protein: CASSPDGTGGGYTF
D gene: TRBD1
V gene: TRBV6-6
J gene: TRBJ1-2
CDR3 length: 14
clone size: .

CDR3 DNA: TGTGCCAGCAGTCCGACAGGGGCCGTCGGAAACACCATATATTTT
CDR3 protein: CASSPTGAVGNTIYF
D gene: TRBD1
V gene: TRBV7-3
J gene: TRBJ1-3
CDR3 length: 15
clone size: .

CDR3 DNA: TGTGCCAGCAGTCTAGCCTTAGATGGCAATGAGCAGTTCTTC
CDR3 protein: CASSLALDGNEQFF
D gene: .
V gene: TRBV25-1
J gene: TRBJ2-1
CDR3 length: 14
clone size: .

CDR3 DNA: TGTGCCAGCAGTTCCCGACAGGGGGCGAATCAGCCCCAGCATTTT
CDR3 protein: CASSSRQGANQPQHF
D gene: TRBD1
V gene: TRBV6-5
J gene: TRBJ1-5
CDR3 length: 15
clone size: .

CDR3 DNA: TGTGCCAGCAGGGCACGGGGGGGCCTAGGGACCGGGGAGCTGTTTTTT
CDR3 protein: CASRARGGLGTGELFF
D gene: TRBD2
V gene: TRBV2
J gene: TRBJ2-2
CDR3 length: 16
clone size: .

CDR3 DNA: TGTGCCAGCTCACCACCAATTCAAGGTCGGGGGGAAAAACTGTTTTTT
CDR3 protein: CASSPPIQGRGEKLFF
D gene: .
V gene: TRBV18
J gene: TRBJ1-4
CDR3 length: 16
clone size: .

CDR3 DNA: TGTGCCAGTAGGGACCGTGATCAGCCCCAGCATTTT
CDR3 protein: CASRDRDQPQHF
D gene: .
V gene: TRBV19
J gene: TRBJ1-5
CDR3 length: 12
clone size: .

CDR3 DNA: TGCGCCAGCAGCCAAGTTACCAGCCCGCTCGAGCAGTACTTC
CDR3 protein: CASSQVTSPLEQYF
D gene: .
V gene: TRBV4-1
J gene: TRBJ2-7
CDR3 length: 14
clone size: .

CDR3 DNA: TGTGCCAGCAGTAACCGACAGGGGGAAAAACTGTTTTTT
CDR3 protein: CASSNRQGEKLFF
D gene: TRBD1
V gene: TRBV6-6
J gene: TRBJ1-4
CDR3 length: 13
clone size: .

CDR3 DNA: TGTGCCAGCAGCTTCGGGGGAGAGACCCAGTACTTC
CDR3 protein: CASSFGGETQYF
D gene: .
V gene: TRBV11-3
J gene: TRBJ2-5
CDR3 length: 12
clone size: .

CDR3 DNA: TGCGCCAGCAGCCTGACAGGGGAGTACGAGCAGTACTTC
CDR3 protein: CASSLTGEYEQYF
D gene: TRBD1
V gene: TRBV5-1
J gene: TRBJ2-7
CDR3 length: 13
clone size: once

CDR3 DNA: TGTGCCAGCAAAACAGACAGCGGTAATGAAAAACTGTTTTTT
CDR3 protein: CASKTDSGNEKLFF
D gene: .
V gene: TRBV2
J gene: TRBJ1-4
CDR3 length: 14
clone size: .

CDR3 DNA: TGTGCCAGCAGTGGCGGGGGGCTATCAACTAATGAAAAACTGTTTTTT
CDR3 protein: CASSGGGLSTNEKLFF
D gene: .
V gene: TRBV2
J gene: TRBJ1-4
CDR3 length: 16
clone size: .

CDR3 DNA: TGTGCCAGCTCACCGGGGACAGGGAGGTGGGAGCAGTACTTC
CDR3 protein: CASSPGTGRWEQYF
D gene: TRBD1
V gene: TRBV18
J gene: TRBJ2-7
CDR3 length: 14
clone size: .

CDR3 DNA: TGTGCCAGCAGGTCGGAAGCGACTGGAACTGAAGCTTTCTTT
CDR3 protein: CASRSEATGTEAFF
D gene: .
V gene: TRBV6-6
J gene: TRBJ1-1
CDR3 length: 14
clone size: .